This passage covers 5 T cell receptor beta chains from one sample sequenced in a study of spatial heterogeneity in lung cancer. As to time point: blood at routine non-recurrence follow-up after resection. MiXCR, run by TCRdb on the 5' RACE reads, gives a single entry per CDR3 protein. The sample holds 15,000 or so distinct CDR3 sequences; 5% to 6.5% are singletons and the top ten take 20% to 30%. Sequencing used PBMCs, obtained at follow-up. All receptors come from a male donor with early-stage non-small cell lung cancer.

By sample share, this clonotype is medium-sized. V and J are TRBV2 and TRBJ1-1; D unclear. In germline, CDR1 is SNHLY, CDR2 FYNNEI. The CDR3 covers 11 residues. Trimming took off 5 bases at V and 10 bases at J, with 11 bases between the two ends. Here the CDR3 DNA reads TGTGCCAGCAGTATGACCTGGGGAGCTTTCTTT. This encodes CASSMTWGAFF. Variable domain in full (rest from reference TRBV2 and TRBJ1-1): EPEVTQTPSHQVTQMGQEVILRCVPISNHLYFYWYRQILGQKVEFLVSFYNNEISEKSEIFDDQFSVERPDGSNFTLKIRSTKLEDSAMYFCASSMTWGAFFGQGTRLTVV.

This clonotype was found a few times. The chain couples TRBV9 to TRBJ1-5; D is perhaps TRBD1 (6 bases). Trimming shortened V by 0 bases and J by 5 bases, and 12 bases separated the two germline ends. The length of the CDR3 is 15 residues. Germline loops: CDR1 SGDLS, CDR2 YYNGEE. CDR3 nucleotide sequence: TGTGCCAGCAGCGTAGCTCAGGGGATGGATCAGCCCCAGCATTTT. Its translation: CASSVAQGMDQPQHF.

This clonotype is classed as medium-sized. The gene calls are TRBV7-2 and TRBJ2-7, with 7 bases fitting TRBD2. Germline CDR1 is SGHTA and CDR2 is FQGNSA. There are 14 residues in the CDR3. V was pared by 6 bases and J by 0 bases, with 5 bases of the junction left unmatched. CDR3 bases: TGTGCCAGCAGAGTAGGCGGGAGCTCCTACGAGCAGTACTTC. Translated: CASRVGGSSYEQYF.

This clonotype was seen repeatedly, ten times or more. This sequence joins TRBV6-1 and TRBJ2-7; D assignment may be TRBD1 or TRBD2 (5 bases each). The CDR3 consists of 15 residues. V was clipped by 1 base and J by 2 bases, with 12 bases between them. Germline lookup yields CDR1 MNHNS and CDR2 SASEGT. The DNA of the CDR3 is TGTGCCAGCAGTGAAGGAGGGACGGTGCCCTACGAGCAGTACTTC. Its translation: CASSEGGTVPYEQYF.

V gene TRBV5-1 combines with J gene TRBJ2-7, with D unclear. CDR3 size: 16 residues. CDR1 is SGHRS, CDR2 YFSETQ, per germline. V was clipped by 2 bases and J by 7 bases, with 22 bases between them. CDR3 residues: CASSFMAALDEEEQYF. The CDR3 nucleotides read TGCGCCAGCAGCTTTATGGCAGCCCTGGACGAGGAGGAGCAGTACTTC.